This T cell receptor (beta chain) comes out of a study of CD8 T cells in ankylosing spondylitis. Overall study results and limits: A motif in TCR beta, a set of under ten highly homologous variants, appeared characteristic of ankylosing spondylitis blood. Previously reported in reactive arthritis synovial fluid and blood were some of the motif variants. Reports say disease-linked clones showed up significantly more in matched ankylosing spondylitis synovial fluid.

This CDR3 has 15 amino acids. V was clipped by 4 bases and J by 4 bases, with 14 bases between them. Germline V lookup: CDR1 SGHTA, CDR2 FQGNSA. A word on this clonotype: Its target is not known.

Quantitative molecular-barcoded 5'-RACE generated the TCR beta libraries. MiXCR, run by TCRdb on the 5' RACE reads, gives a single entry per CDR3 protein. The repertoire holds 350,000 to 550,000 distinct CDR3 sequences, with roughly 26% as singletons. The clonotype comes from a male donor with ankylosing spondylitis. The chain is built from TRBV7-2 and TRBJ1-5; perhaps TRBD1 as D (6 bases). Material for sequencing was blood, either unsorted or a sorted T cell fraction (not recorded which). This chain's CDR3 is CASSYAGDMNQPQHF. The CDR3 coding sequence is TGTGCCAGCAGCTACGCCGGGGACATGAATCAGCCCCAGCATTTT.